The next 3 T cell receptor beta chains were all read from a single sample in a study of T cells in Graves' hyperthyroidism and ophthalmopathy (dated by TCRdb to between 2018 and 2021). Libraries came from multiplex PCR. Sequencing was carried out with an Illumina HiSeq 2000. Amplification of TCR beta CDR3 regions was carried out from RNA transcripts. A first-round RT-PCR of the TCR CDR3 used the HTBI primer set with the Qiagen OneStep RT-PCR kit. The raw public reads went through TCRdb reprocessing: fastp at Q25, MiXCR clone calling, in-frame beta chains kept. Here each entry gathers all rows of one CDR3 protein and keeps the most common genes and DNA. Here the sample has 130,000 or so distinct CDR3 sequences; around 20% occur a single time. Jointly, the top ten make up over 60% of the sample. Sequencing input: blood. The source is a woman in her forties or fifties with Graves' hyperthyroidism that later progressed to Graves' ophthalmopathy.

This clonotype was counted at least ten times. The V gene is TRBV30, the J gene TRBJ2-4; TRBD1 might be the D (5 bases). The CDR3 totals 14 residues. The V end lost 0 bases, the J end lost 3 bases, and 9 bases lay between the germline ends. The germline gives CDR1 GTSNPN, CDR2 SVGIG (reference sequence). The CDR3 DNA follows: TGTGCCTGGAGTGTGGGGCAATACAAAAACATTCAGTACTTC. It encodes CAWSVGQYKNIQYF.

The CDR3 is CASSFSETQYF. As DNA, the CDR3 is TGTGCCAGCAGCTTTTCCGAGACCCAGTACTTC. V is TRBV7-8 and J is TRBJ2-5; D uncertain. Trimming cost V 3 bases and J 5 bases, with 4 bases left between them. Germline CDR1 reads SGHVS; CDR2 reads FQNEAQ. There are 11 residues in the CDR3.

The rearrangement joins TRBV2 to TRBJ1-1; 9 bases match TRBD1. Losses at the gene ends were 5 bases for V and 3 bases for J; bases not matched to a gene: 7. The CDR3 is 15 residues long. Germline V gene lookup returns CDR1 SNHLY and CDR2 FYNNEI. As DNA, the CDR3 is TGTGCCAGCAGTTATACAGGGGGCCGGTACACTGAAGCTTTCTTT. It specifies CASSYTGGRYTEAFF.